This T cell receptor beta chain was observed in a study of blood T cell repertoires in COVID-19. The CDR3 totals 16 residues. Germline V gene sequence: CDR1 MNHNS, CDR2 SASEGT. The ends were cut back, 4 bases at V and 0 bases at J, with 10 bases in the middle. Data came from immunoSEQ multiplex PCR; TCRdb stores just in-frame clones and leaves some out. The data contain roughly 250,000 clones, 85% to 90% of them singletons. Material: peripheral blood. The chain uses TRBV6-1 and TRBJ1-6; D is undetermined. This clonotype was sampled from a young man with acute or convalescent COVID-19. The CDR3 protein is CASSGQRSSYNSPLHF. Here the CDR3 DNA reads TGTGCCAGCAGTGGCCAGAGGAGCTCCTATAATTCACCCCTCCACTTT.